Listed here are 27 T cell receptor beta chains from one sample, sequenced in a study of T cells after yellow fever vaccination. TCRdb reanalysed the 5' RACE reads using MiXCR and keeps one entry per CDR3 protein. The profile covers 300,000 to 400,000 distinct CDR3 sequences, with 8.5% to 9% appearing a single time and over 15% taken by the ten largest. This material consisted of PBMCs, taken on the day of the first yellow fever vaccination. All receptors come from a young man who received the YFV17D yellow fever vaccine.

This clonotype has a count of ten or more. This chain uses TRBV20-1 with TRBJ1-2; D unresolved. V gave up 0 bases and J gave up 7 bases, with 12 bases separating them. This CDR3 contains 13 residues. The germline V gene has CDR1 DFQATT and CDR2 SNEGSKA (reference sequence). The CDR3 spells CSARDASSGGYTF. For the CDR3, the DNA is TGCAGTGCTAGAGATGCATCCTCCGGTGGCTACACCTTC.

The CDR3: CASSRQGGGYTEAFF. Written as DNA, the CDR3 is TGTGCCAGCAGTCGACAGGGGGGAGGTTACACTGAAGCTTTCTTT. The V gene is TRBV12-3 or TRBV12-4, the J gene TRBJ1-1; TRBD1 matches 9 bases. The trim removed 5 bases at V and 3 bases at J, leaving 7 bases unmatched. The length of the CDR3 is 15 residues.

This clonotype occurred a few times. This chain connects TRBV29-1 to TRBJ1-2; no firm D call. Trimming removed 5 bases at V and 2 bases at J, with 9 bases between. Germline loops: CDR1 SQVTM, CDR2 ANQGSEA. The CDR3 is made up of 12 amino acids. The CDR3 nucleotides are TGCAGCGTTTTAACGAAGAACTATGGCTACACCTTC. Amino acid sequence: CSVLTKNYGYTF.

This clonotype turned up a few times. The chain combines TRBV19 with TRBJ2-1; no firm D call. This CDR3 spans 15 amino acids. Germline V CDR1 and CDR2: LNHDA, SQIVND (reference sequence). With 5 bases removed from V and 6 bases from J, the gap between germline ends came to 17 bases. The CDR3 loop is CASSLGPPVANEQFF. The CDR3, as DNA: TGTGCCAGTAGTTTAGGCCCGCCGGTGGCCAATGAGCAGTTCTTC.

V gene TRBV5-1 combines with J gene TRBJ2-5; TRBD1 or TRBD2 may be the D gene (5 bases each). Germline loops: CDR1 SGHRS, CDR2 YFSETQ. Trimming pared 4 bases from V and 3 bases from J, leaving 13 bases between. The CDR3 totals 14 residues. The CDR3 loop is CASSPGPEKETQYF. CDR3 DNA sequence: TGCGCCAGCAGCCCGGGACCAGAGAAAGAGACCCAGTACTTC.

This clonotype was detected a few times. The rearrangement uses TRBV6-2 or TRBV6-3 and TRBJ2-2; 8 bases agree with TRBD2. The CDR3 sequence is 15 residues long. Germline trimming cut 7 bases from V and 5 bases from J; bases unmatched to any gene: 9. CDR1 is MNHEY, CDR2 SVGEGT, per germline. The CDR3 loop reads CASTSSGRPTGELFF. Written as DNA, the CDR3 is TGTGCCAGCACATCGAGCGGGAGACCTACCGGGGAGCTGTTTTTT.

In this sample, this clonotype turned up a few times. The chain links TRBV27 to TRBJ1-1; D may be TRBD1 (6 bases). Germline values: CDR1 MNHEY, CDR2 SMNVEV (reference sequence). Trimming took 7 bases from V and 1 from J, leaving 19 bases between them. CDR3 length: 16 residues. The chain's CDR3 is CASNIDRNLGNTEAFF. The CDR3 coding sequence is TGTGCCAGCAATATTGACAGGAATCTAGGGAACACTGAAGCTTTCTTT.

This chain links TRBV6-5 with TRBJ2-1; D is ambiguous. The CDR3 loop spans 12 amino acids. Germline V gene data show CDR1 as MNHEY and CDR2 as SVGAGI. V dropped 6 bases and J dropped 9 bases, with 12 bases sitting between them. The CDR3: CASRLRLGEQFF. The CDR3 DNA reads TGTGCCAGCAGGCTTAGACTGGGTGAGCAGTTCTTC.

This clonotype has more than one count but fewer than ten. This rearrangement joins TRBV7-8 to TRBJ1-3; D is unclear. Trimming left V 2 bases short and J 1 base short, with 6 bases between. This CDR3 has 14 amino acids. Germline CDR1 SGHVS, CDR2 FQNEAQ. The chain's CDR3 is CASSLRFSGNTIYF. The CDR3 DNA is TGTGCCAGCAGCTTACGGTTTTCTGGAAACACCATATATTTT.

The chain links TRBV5-4 to TRBJ1-4; D possibly corresponds to TRBD1 (5 bases). CDR1 is SGHNT, CDR2 YYREEE, per germline (reference sequence). Trimming took 5 bases from V and 7 from J, leaving 15 bases between them. This CDR3 is built from 14 residues. CDR3 loop: CASSRQGLGEKLFF. CDR3 DNA: TGTGCCAGCAGTCGTCAGGGTCTGGGTGAAAAACTGTTTTTT.

The chain employs TRBV4-3 and TRBJ2-5; 11 bases map to TRBD2. J lost 1 base, V lost 1 base, and 11 bases had no gene match. Germline V CDR1 and CDR2: LGHNA, YSLEER. CDR3 length: 19 residues. The CDR3 here is CASSQVLLAGGQSQETQYF. The CDR3 DNA reads TGCGCCAGCAGCCAAGTGCTTCTAGCGGGGGGCCAATCCCAAGAGACCCAGTACTTC.

The chain combines TRBV3-1 with TRBJ1-1, with D unresolved. Germline V gene lookup returns CDR1 LGHDT and CDR2 YNNKEL (reference sequence). Trimming left V 0 bases short and J 10 bases short, with 12 bases between. The CDR3 loop spans 13 amino acids. The CDR3 region is CASSQDSSSSAFF. CDR3 DNA sequence: TGTGCCAGCAGCCAAGATTCATCAAGTTCAGCTTTCTTT.

This clonotype occurred a few times. This chain links TRBV6-1 with TRBJ1-1, with 8 positions matching TRBD1. Trimming at V came to 6 bases and at J to 2 bases, leaving 2 bases not matched to a gene. The CDR3 consists of 13 residues. CDR1 MNHNS and CDR2 SASEGT come from the germline V gene. The CDR3 loop is CASRDRGNTEAFF. The CDR3, as DNA: TGTGCCAGCAGAGACAGGGGTAACACTGAAGCTTTCTTT.

The chain carries TRBV6-1 and TRBJ2-1; D is tentatively TRBD1 or TRBD2 (5 bases each). The germline V gene encodes CDR1 MNHNS and CDR2 SASEGT. The ends were cut back, 6 bases at V and 6 bases at J, with 18 bases in the middle. The CDR3 consists of 15 residues. The CDR3 reads CASSRRFGAGNEQFF. The CDR3 DNA is TGTGCCAGCAGCCGACGTTTCGGGGCGGGCAATGAGCAGTTCTTC.

A few counts support this clonotype. The chain is built from TRBV11-1 and TRBJ2-7; 9 bases are a match to TRBD1. The J segment lost 5 bases and the V segment lost 1 base, leaving 18 bases of the junction unmatched. This CDR3 has 19 residues. The germline CDR1 and CDR2 sequences are SGHAT and FQDESV (reference sequence). The CDR3 DNA reads TGTGCCAGCAGCTTAGGCCGGATGAGCTGGGGGGACAGGGCCGACGAGCAGTACGTC. Translating it yields CASSLGRMSWGDRADEQYV.

In this sample, this clonotype turned up once. The V call is TRBV3-1, the J call TRBJ2-3; D may be TRBD1 or TRBD2 (6 bases each). The germline V and J ends were trimmed by 1 base and 2 bases, with 19 bases remaining between them. Per germline, CDR1 LGHDT and CDR2 YNNKEL (reference sequence). The CDR3 consists of 18 residues. The CDR3: CASSQVRGAFSSTDTQYF. The CDR3 bases are TGTGCCAGCAGCCAAGTAAGGGGGGCTTTTAGTTCCACAGATACGCAGTATTTT.

The chain combines TRBV10-3 with TRBJ2-7, with TRBD1 matching 8 bases. The CDR3 loop spans 14 amino acids. Losses at the gene ends were 10 bases for V and 0 bases for J; bases not matched to a gene: 8. In germline, CDR1 is ENHRY, CDR2 SYGVKD. Written as DNA, the CDR3 is TGTGCCACAAATCGGGACAGGAGCTCCTACGAGCAGTACTTC. This gives the protein CATNRDRSSYEQYF.

This clonotype was seen ten or more times. The chain joins TRBV18 to TRBJ1-1, with D hard to call. CDR1 KGHSH and CDR2 LQKENI come from the germline V gene. V lost 2 bases and J lost 2, with 21 bases in between. There are 18 residues in the CDR3. The CDR3 nucleotides are TGTGCCAGCTCACCAGTAGACATTGCCGCCGATTTAAACACTGAAGCTTTCTTT. Its protein product is CASSPVDIAADLNTEAFF.

This clonotype was observed a few times. The chain has TRBV29-1 and TRBJ1-1; D is possibly TRBD1 (6 bases). Looked up from germline, CDR1 is SQVTM and CDR2 is ANQGSEA. The CDR3 runs to 14 residues. V was trimmed by 4 bases and J by 3 bases, leaving 15 bases between them. Written as DNA, the CDR3 is TGCAGCGTTGGGGGGCCAGGGTTGGACACTGAAGCTTTCTTT. Amino acid sequence: CSVGGPGLDTEAFF.

This clonotype was seen a single time. The gene calls are TRBV11-1 and TRBJ2-6, with 8 bases aligning to TRBD1. Trimming removed 1 base from V and 0 bases from J; junction bases left unmatched: 5. There are 18 residues in the CDR3. Germline V gives CDR1 SGHAT, CDR2 FQDESV (reference sequence). Here the CDR3 reads CASSLGTGLSSGANVLTF. In DNA, the CDR3 is TGTGCCAGCAGCTTAGGGACAGGGTTGTCCTCTGGGGCCAACGTCCTGACTTTC.

CDR3 DNA: TGTGCCAGCAGCAAGTGGGCTAGCGGGGGAGATGAGCAGTACTTC. The encoded protein is CASSKWASGGDEQYF. The gene calls are TRBV21-1 and TRBJ2-7; the table assigns TRBD2, which was not confirmed against the DNA. TRBV21-1 is noted as a pseudogene. The CDR3 covers 15 residues.

The V and J genes are TRBV4-1 and TRBJ2-3; 8 bases align to TRBD1. Germline values: CDR1 MGHRA, CDR2 YSYEKL. Trimming cost V 4 bases and J 2 bases; bases outside gene matches: 23. The CDR3 is 21 amino acids. CDR3: CASSPPFSGVVGQENTDTQYF. Written as DNA, the CDR3 is TGCGCCAGCAGCCCCCCCTTTTCTGGAGTCGTGGGACAGGAGAACACAGATACGCAGTATTTT.

This chain joins TRBV9 and TRBJ2-5; D call uncertain. Per the germline V gene, CDR1 is SGDLS and CDR2 is YYNGEE. The CDR3 is made up of 13 amino acids. The V end was cut by 0 bases, the J end by 4 bases, with 7 bases between. The CDR3: CASSVAYGETQYF. The DNA of the CDR3 is TGTGCCAGCAGCGTAGCCTACGGAGAGACCCAGTACTTC.

This clonotype has only a few counts. The chain links TRBV7-9 to TRBJ1-1, with 7 bases lining up with TRBD1. Losses at the gene ends were 2 bases for V and 2 bases for J; bases not matched to a gene: 5. This CDR3 has 15 residues. The germline CDR1 and CDR2 sequences are SEHNR and FQNEAQ (reference sequence). The CDR3 DNA reads as TGTGCCAGCAGCTTACAGGGGGTGGAAAACACTGAAGCTTTCTTT. It translates to CASSLQGVENTEAFF.

Ten or more counts support this clonotype. The chain couples TRBV12-3 or TRBV12-4 to TRBJ1-1, with D uncertain. V dropped 3 bases and J dropped 10 bases, with 12 bases sitting between them. This CDR3 comprises 12 residues. CDR3 region: CASSLARWGAFF. In nucleotides, the CDR3 is TGTGCCAGCAGTTTGGCCCGATGGGGAGCTTTCTTT.

The rearrangement uses TRBV7-3 and TRBJ2-2; 9 bases line up with TRBD2. This CDR3 contains 15 residues. V gave up 1 base and J gave up 6 bases; unmatched junction bases: 3. CDR1 is SGHTA, CDR2 FQGTGA, per germline. CDR3 in amino acids: CASSLIGGGAGELFF. The CDR3 nucleotides read TGTGCCAGCAGCTTAATCGGCGGGGGGGCCGGGGAGCTGTTTTTT.

The chain combines TRBV7-3 with TRBJ1-1; possible D gene TRBD1, 6 bases. This CDR3 comprises 14 residues. Germline V gives CDR1 SGHTA, CDR2 FQGTGA. V was trimmed by 5 bases and J by 4 bases, leaving 14 bases between them. The CDR3 sequence: CASSPTGGRTEAFF. Written as DNA, the CDR3 is TGTGCCAGCAGCCCAACGGGGGGGCGCACTGAAGCTTTCTTT.